This T cell receptor beta chain is drawn from a study of metastatic and nonmetastatic thyroid tumors. MiXCR re-clonotyped the PCR reads for TCRdb. The sample has roughly 14,000 clones; approximately 32% are singletons. A remark on this clone: The junction differs from germline at one of its ends, possibly a read error.

No treatment had been given to any patient before thyroid surgery. This CDR3 region has 17 residues. Germline V gene lookup returns CDR1 SGHVS and CDR2 FQNEAQ. The TCR was taken from a female donor with papillary thyroid cancer or a benign thyroid nodule (not recorded which). Some clones in this sample may be carry-over from other donors' samples. This chain links TRBV7-8 with TRBJ1-2; 8 nucleotides match TRBD1. Sequencing was carried out using tumor tissue. CDR3 region: CASILMASGGTGDGYTF. As DNA, the CDR3 is TGTGCCAGCATCTTAATGGCTTCCGGTGGGACAGGTGATGGCTACACCTTC. Combining the CDR3 with reference TRBV7-8 and TRBJ1-2 gives the whole variable domain GAGVSQSPRYKVAKRGQDVALRCDPISGHVSLFWYQQALGQGPEFLTYFQNEAQLDKSGLPSDRFFAERPEGSVSTLKIQRTQQEDSAVYLCASILMASGGTGDGYTFGSGTRLTVV.